The T cell receptor (beta chain) described here comes from a study of blood T cell repertoires in COVID-19. The sample holds one count of this clone. Trimming stripped 3 bases from V and 0 bases from J, with 5 bases between. The CDR3 loop spans 14 amino acids. Looked up from germline, CDR1 is SGHNT and CDR2 is YENEEA. Original data processing: Reference gene primer amplification gave estimated nucleated cell counts. Clones were sequenced by immunoSEQ multiplex PCR, and TCRdb holds only the in-frame ones, with some missing. The D gene and trimming were derived from the DNA, and the V and J assignments and clone size from that table. The data hold 60,000 to 95,000 clones, with approximately 88% observed a single time.

The sequence was collected from a woman between 45 and 60 years old with acute or convalescent COVID-19. Material for sequencing was peripheral blood. The V gene is TRBV11-3, the J gene TRBJ2-2; D unresolved. CDR3 protein: CASSFVANTGELFF. The DNA for the CDR3 is TGTGCCAGCAGCTTCGTCGCGAACACCGGGGAGCTGTTTTTT.